The T cell receptor beta chain under discussion was sequenced for a study of post-analysis software for immune sequencing data. Study-level information: Relapsing-remitting, secondary progressive and progressive-relapsing courses of multiple sclerosis were included.

CDR3 length: 15 amino acids. CDR1 and CDR2 (germline): MNHEY, SVGEGT. Study-wide points: The study found TRBV5-6, TRBV5-1 and TRBV20-1 among five or six TRBV segments more frequent in patients than controls. Strong co-clustering by F measure linked samples that shared a preparation batch.

Tagging with unique molecular identifiers was a feature of the TCR beta cDNA libraries. T cells numbering roughly 0.9 to 10 million yielded cDNA molecules that totaled roughly 500,000. TCRdb ran MiXCR on the PCR reads and lists one entry per CDR3 protein. The table includes hundreds of thousands of distinct CDR3 sequences, 25% to 30% detected once. This clonotype was observed a few times. Its specificity is unknown. The junction differs from germline at one of its ends, possibly a read error. V usage is TRBV6-2 or TRBV6-3 and J usage is TRBJ2-1; D is possibly TRBD2 (6 bases). The receptor's source is a girl aged 10-17 years with multiple sclerosis. The specimen sequenced was blood. Here the CDR3 DNA reads TGTGCCAACAGTTACGCCGCGGGAAGGGTCAATGAGCAGTTCTTC. Protein product: CANSYAAGRVNEQFF.